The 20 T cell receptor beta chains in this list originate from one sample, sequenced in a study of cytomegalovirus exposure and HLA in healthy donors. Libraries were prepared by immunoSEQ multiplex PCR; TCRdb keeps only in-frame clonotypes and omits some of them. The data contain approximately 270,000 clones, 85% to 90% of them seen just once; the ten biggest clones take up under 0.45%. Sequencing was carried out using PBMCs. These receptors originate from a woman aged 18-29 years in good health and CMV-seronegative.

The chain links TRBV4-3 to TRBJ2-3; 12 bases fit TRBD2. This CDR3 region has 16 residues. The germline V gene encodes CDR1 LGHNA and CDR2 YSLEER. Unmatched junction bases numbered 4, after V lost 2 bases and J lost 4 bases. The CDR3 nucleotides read TGCGCCAGCAGCCAATGGACTAGCGGGGAGGCAGATACGCAGTATTTT. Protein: CASSQWTSGEADTQYF.

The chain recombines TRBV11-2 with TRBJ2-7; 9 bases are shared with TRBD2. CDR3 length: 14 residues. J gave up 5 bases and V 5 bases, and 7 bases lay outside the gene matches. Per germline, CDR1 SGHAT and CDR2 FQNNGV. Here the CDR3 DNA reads TGTGCCAGCAGCGACCCGGGACTAGCCGACGAGCAGTACGTC. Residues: CASSDPGLADEQYV.

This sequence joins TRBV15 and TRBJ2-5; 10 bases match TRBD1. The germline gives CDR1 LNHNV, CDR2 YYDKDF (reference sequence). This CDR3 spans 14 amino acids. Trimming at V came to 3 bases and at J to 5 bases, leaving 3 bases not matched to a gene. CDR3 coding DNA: TGTGCCACCAGCAGGGACAGGGGGTGGGAGACCCAGTACTTC. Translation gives CATSRDRGWETQYF.

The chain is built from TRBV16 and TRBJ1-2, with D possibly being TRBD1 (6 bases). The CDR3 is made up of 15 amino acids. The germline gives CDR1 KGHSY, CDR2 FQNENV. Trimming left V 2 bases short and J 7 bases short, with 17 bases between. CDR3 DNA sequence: TGTGCCAGCAGCCAAATAATCAAACAGGGCTCTGGCTACACCTTC. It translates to CASSQIIKQGSGYTF.

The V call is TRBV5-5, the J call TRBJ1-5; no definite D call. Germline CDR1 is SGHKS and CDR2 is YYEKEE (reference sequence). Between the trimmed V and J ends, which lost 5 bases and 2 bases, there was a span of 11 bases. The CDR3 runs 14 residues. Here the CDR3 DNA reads TGTGCCAGCAGTCCGAGGGAGGGCAATCAGCCCCAGCATTTT. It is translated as CASSPREGNQPQHF.

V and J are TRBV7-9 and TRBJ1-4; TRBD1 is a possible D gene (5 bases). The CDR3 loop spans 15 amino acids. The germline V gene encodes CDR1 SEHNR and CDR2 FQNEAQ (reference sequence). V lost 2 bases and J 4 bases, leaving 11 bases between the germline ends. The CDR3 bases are TGTGCCAGCAGCTTACTCCAGGGCATTAATGAAAAACTGTTTTTT. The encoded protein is CASSLLQGINEKLFF.

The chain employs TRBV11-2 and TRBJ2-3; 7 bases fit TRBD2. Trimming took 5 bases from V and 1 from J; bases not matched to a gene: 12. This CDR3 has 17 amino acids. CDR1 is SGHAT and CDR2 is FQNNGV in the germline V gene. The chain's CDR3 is CASSLNQRGYGTDTQYF. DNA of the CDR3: TGTGCCAGCAGCCTCAACCAGCGGGGCTACGGCACAGATACGCAGTATTTT.

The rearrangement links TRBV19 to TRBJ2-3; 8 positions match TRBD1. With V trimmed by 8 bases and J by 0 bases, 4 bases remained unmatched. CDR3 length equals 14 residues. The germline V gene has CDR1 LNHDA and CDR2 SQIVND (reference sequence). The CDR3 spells CASRGQGSTDTQYF. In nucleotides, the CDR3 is TGTGCCAGTCGTGGACAGGGCAGCACAGATACGCAGTATTTT.

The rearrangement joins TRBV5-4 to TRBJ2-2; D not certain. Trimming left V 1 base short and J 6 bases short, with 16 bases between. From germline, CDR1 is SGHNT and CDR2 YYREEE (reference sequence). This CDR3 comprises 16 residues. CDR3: CASSLPGGREAGELFF. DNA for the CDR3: TGTGCCAGCAGCTTGCCCGGTGGAAGAGAGGCCGGGGAGCTGTTTTTT.

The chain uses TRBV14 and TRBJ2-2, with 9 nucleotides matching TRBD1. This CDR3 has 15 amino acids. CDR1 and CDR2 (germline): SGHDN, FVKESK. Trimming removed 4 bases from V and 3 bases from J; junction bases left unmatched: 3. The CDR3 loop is CASSRDRGDTGELFF. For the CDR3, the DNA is TGTGCCAGCAGCCGAGACAGGGGGGACACCGGGGAGCTGTTTTTT.

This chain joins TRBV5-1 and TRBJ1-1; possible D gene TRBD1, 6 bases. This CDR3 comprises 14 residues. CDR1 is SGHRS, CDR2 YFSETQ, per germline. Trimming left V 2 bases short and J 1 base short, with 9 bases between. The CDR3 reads CASSFLQGNTEAFF. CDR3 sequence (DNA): TGCGCCAGCAGCTTCCTACAGGGGAACACTGAAGCTTTCTTT.

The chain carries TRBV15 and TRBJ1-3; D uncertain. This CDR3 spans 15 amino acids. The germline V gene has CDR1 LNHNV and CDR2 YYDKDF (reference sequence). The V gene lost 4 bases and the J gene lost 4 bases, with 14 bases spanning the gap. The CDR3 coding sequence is TGTGCCACCAGCAAGCGGGAGGGCTCCGGAAACACCATATATTTT. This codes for CATSKREGSGNTIYF.

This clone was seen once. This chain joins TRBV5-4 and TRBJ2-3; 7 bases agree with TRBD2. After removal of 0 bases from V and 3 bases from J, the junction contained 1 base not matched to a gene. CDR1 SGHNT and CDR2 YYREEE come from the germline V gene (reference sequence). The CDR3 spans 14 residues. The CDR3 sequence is CASSLAAGTDTQYF. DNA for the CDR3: TGTGCCAGCAGCTTGGCAGCGGGGACAGATACGCAGTATTTT. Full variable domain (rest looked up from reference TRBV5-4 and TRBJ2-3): ETGVTQSPTHLIKTRGQQVTLRCSSQSGHNTVSWYQQALGQGPQFIFQYYREEENGRGNFPPRFSGLQFPNYSSELNVNALELDDSALYLCASSLAAGTDTQYFGPGTRLTVL.

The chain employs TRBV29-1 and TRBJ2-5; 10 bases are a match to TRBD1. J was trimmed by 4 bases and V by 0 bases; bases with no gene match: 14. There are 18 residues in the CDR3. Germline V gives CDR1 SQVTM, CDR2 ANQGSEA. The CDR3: CSVEDLVHETGGSETQYF. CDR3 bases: TGCAGCGTTGAAGATTTAGTTCATGAGACAGGGGGCTCAGAGACCCAGTACTTC.

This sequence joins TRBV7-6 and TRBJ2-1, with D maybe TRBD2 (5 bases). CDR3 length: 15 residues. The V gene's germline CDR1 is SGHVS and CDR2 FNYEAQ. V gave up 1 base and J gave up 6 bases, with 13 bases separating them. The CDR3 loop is CASSLVGLAGNEQFF. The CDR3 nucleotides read TGTGCCAGCAGCTTAGTAGGGCTAGCAGGCAATGAGCAGTTCTTC.

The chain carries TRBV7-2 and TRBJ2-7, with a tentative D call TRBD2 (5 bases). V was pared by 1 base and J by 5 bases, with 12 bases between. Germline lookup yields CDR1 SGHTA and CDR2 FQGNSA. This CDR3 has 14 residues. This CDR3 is CASSLGLSGDEQYF. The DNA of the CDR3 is TGTGCCAGCAGCTTAGGTCTAAGCGGAGACGAGCAGTACTTC.

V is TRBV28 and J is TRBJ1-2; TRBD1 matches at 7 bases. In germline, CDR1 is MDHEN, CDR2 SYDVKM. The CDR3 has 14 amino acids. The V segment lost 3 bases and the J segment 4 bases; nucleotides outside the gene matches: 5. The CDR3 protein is CASSLDGQAYGYTF. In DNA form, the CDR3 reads TGTGCCAGCAGTTTGGACGGACAGGCCTATGGCTACACCTTC.

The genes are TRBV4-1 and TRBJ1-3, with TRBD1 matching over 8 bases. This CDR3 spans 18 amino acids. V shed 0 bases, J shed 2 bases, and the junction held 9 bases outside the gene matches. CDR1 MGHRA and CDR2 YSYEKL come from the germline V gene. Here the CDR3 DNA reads TGCGCCAGCAGCCAAGATCGGGTTGGGACAGGCACTGGAAACACCATATATTTT. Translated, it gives CASSQDRVGTGTGNTIYF.

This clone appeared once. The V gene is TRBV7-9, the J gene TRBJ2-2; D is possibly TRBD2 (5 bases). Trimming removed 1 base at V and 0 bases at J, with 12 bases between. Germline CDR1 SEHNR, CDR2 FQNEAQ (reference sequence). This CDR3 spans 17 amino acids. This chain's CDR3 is CASSLEFGLTNTGELFF. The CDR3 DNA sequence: TGTGCCAGCAGCTTAGAGTTCGGACTTACGAACACCGGGGAGCTGTTTTTT. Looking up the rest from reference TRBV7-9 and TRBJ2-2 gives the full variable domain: DTGVSQNPRHKITKRGQNVTFRCDPISEHNRLYWYRQTLGQGPEFLTYFQNEAQLEKSRLLSDRFSAERPKGSFSTLEIQRTEQGDSAMYLCASSLEFGLTNTGELFFGEGSRLTVL.

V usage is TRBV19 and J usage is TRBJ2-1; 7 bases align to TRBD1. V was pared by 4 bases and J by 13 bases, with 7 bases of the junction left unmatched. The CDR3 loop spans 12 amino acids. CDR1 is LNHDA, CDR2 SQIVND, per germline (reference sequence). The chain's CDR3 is CASSTNRGVQFF. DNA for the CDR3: TGTGCCAGTAGTACAAACAGGGGTGTTCAGTTCTTC.